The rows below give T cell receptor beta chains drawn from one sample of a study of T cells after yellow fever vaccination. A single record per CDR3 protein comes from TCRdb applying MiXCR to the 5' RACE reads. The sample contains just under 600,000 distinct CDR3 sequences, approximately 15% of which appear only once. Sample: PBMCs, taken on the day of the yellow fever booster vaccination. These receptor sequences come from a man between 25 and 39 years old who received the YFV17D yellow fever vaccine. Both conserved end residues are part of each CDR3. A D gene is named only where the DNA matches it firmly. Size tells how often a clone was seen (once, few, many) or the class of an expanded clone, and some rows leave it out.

TGTGCCAGCAGTTTAGTCCTAGCTCGGTTCTTC | CASSLVLARFF | . | TRBJ2-1 | . | TRBV12-3/TRBV12-4
TGTGCCATCAGTGAGACCGGGGACGAGCAGTACTTC | CAISETGDEQYF | . | TRBJ2-7 | few | TRBV10-3
TGCAGTGCCAGCCGGGGAGGGCACGCTTTCTTT | CSASRGGHAFF | . | TRBJ1-1 | . | TRBV20-1
TGCAGCGTTGAAGGGTTGGGTAGCGGGAGCACAGATACGCAGTATTTT | CSVEGLGSGSTDTQYF | TRBD2 | TRBJ2-3 | . | TRBV29-1
TGTGCCAGCAGTTTACAGGGCAGCTCCTACGAGCAGTACTTC | CASSLQGSSYEQYF | . | TRBJ2-7 | many | TRBV7-2
TGTGCCAGCAGCTTAAGGCTAGCGGGAGGGCCTGAAAATGAGCAGTTCTTC | CASSLRLAGGPENEQFF | TRBD2 | TRBJ2-1 | . | TRBV7-3
TGTGCCAGCAGCTTACTAGCGGGAGCTACGGGGGGTGAGCAGTTCTTC | CASSLLAGATGGEQFF | TRBD2 | TRBJ2-1 | once | TRBV7-8
TGTGCCAGCAGTTCTAAGCGAAACGAGCAGTACTTC | CASSSKRNEQYF | . | TRBJ2-7 | few | TRBV12-3/TRBV12-4
TGCGCCAGCAGCATATCCGGGACAAACGCCTACGAGCAGTACTTC | CASSISGTNAYEQYF | . | TRBJ2-7 | few | TRBV5-1
TGTGCCAGCAGAACAGTAGCGGACAATGAGCAGTTCTTC | CASRTVADNEQFF | . | TRBJ2-1 | . | TRBV6-5
TGCGCCAGCAGCTTCGTGAATCCAGCGGGAGTGTCGAGTACCGGGGAGCTGTTTTTT | CASSFVNPAGVSSTGELFF | TRBD2 | TRBJ2-2 | many | TRBV5-1
TGCGCCAGCAGCTTAGGACTAGCCACTGGGCCAGATACGCAGTATTTT | CASSLGLATGPDTQYF | TRBD2 | TRBJ2-3 | . | TRBV5-1
TGTGCCAGCAGCTTTGGGGGAACCACCGGGGAGCTGTTTTTT | CASSFGGTTGELFF | . | TRBJ2-2 | few | TRBV7-7
TGTGCCAGCACTGACGAAGGCTCCTTCTCCTACGAGCAGTACTTC | CASTDEGSFSYEQYF | . | TRBJ2-7 | . | TRBV6-2/TRBV6-3